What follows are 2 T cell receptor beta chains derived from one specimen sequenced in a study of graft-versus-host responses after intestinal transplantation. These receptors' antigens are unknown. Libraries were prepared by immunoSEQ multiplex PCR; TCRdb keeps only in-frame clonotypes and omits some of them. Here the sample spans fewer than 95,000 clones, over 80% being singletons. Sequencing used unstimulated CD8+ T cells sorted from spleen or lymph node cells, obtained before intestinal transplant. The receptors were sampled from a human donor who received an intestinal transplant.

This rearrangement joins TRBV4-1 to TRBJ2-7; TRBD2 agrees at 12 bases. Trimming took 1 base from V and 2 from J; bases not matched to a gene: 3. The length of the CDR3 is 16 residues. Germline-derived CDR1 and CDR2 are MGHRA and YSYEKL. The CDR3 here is CASSQASGGAAYEQYF. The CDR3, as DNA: TGCGCCAGCAGCCAAGCTAGCGGGGGGGCCGCCTACGAGCAGTACTTC.

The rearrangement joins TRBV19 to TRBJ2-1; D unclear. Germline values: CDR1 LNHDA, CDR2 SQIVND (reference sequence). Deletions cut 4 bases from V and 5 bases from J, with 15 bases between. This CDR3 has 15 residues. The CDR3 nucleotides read TGTGCCAGTAGTACAGCCCTAATGGGCCACAATGAGCAGTTCTTC. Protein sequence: CASSTALMGHNEQFF.